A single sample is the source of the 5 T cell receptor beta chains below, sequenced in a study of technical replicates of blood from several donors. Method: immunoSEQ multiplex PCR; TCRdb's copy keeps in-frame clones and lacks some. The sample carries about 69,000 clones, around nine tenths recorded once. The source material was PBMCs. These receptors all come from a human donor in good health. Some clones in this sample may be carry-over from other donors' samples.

CDR3 nucleotide sequence: TGCGCCAGCAGGCCCCAGGGAGGAAGCGAAAAACTGTTTTTT. Translation gives CASRPQGGSEKLFF. This sequence joins TRBV5-1 and TRBJ1-4, with a weak D call TRBD1 (5 bases). V lost 5 bases and J 8 bases, leaving 16 bases between the germline ends. Germline loops: CDR1 SGHRS, CDR2 YFSETQ. The CDR3 sequence is 14 residues long.

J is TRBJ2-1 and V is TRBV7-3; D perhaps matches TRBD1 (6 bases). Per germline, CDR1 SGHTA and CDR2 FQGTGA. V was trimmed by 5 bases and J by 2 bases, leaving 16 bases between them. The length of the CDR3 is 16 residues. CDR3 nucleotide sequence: TGTGCCAGCAGCCCCCGAGGGGGTTCTACCTACAATGAGCAGTTCTTC. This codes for CASSPRGGSTYNEQFF.

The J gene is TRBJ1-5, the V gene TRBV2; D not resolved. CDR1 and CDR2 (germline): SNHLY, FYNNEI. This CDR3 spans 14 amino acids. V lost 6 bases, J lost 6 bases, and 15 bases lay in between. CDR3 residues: CASSPLGVGQPQHF. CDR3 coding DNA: TGTGCCAGCAGCCCCCTCGGGGTGGGTCAGCCCCAGCATTTT.

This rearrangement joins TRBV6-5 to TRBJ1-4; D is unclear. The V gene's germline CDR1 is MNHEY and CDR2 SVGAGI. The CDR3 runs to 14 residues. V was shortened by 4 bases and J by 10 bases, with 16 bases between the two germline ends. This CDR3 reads CASSLASDSLKLFF. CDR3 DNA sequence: TGTGCCAGCAGTTTGGCATCGGACTCCTTAAAACTGTTTTTT.

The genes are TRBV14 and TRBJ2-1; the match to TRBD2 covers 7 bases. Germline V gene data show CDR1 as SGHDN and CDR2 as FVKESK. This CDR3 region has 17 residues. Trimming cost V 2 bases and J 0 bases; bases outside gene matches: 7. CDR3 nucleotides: TGTGCCAGCAGCCAACCCGCGGGGGTGAGCTCCTACAATGAGCAGTTCTTC. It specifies CASSQPAGVSSYNEQFF.